The rows below give T cell receptor beta chains drawn from one sample of a study of identical twins. Each CDR3 protein gets one entry after TCRdb re-called the 5' RACE reads with MiXCR. The table lists about 1.7 million distinct CDR3 sequences, around 29% of them singletons, with about 0.27% in the top ten. Source material: cord blood. The receptors were sampled from a newborn girl in good health. Both conserved end residues are part of each CDR3.

j_gene | v_gene | CDR3aa
TRBJ2-3 | TRBV7-9 | CASSLGAPYTDTQYF
TRBJ2-7 | TRBV6-5 | CASSYSWGKGYEQYF
TRBJ2-1 | TRBV20-1 | CSAARGAVDYYNEQFF
TRBJ1-4 | TRBV7-2 | CASSYATNEKLFF
TRBJ2-1 | TRBV20-1 | CSARDWGTGTSGGPSSYNEQFF
TRBJ2-7 | TRBV25-1 | CASSVFLEQYF
TRBJ2-7 | TRBV7-2 | CASALSYEQYF
TRBJ1-1 | TRBV19 | CATGDRAHTEAFF
TRBJ2-2 | TRBV14 | CASSQGLGHRGAGELFF
TRBJ2-1 | TRBV9 | CASSVDVLAGGGNEQFF
NA | TRBV7-9 | CASSLQGDETQYF
TRBJ2-1 | TRBV10-3 | CAKELNEQFF
TRBJ2-1 | TRBV20-1 | CSVRRASGSTNEQFF
TRBJ2-5 | TRBV11-2 | CASSWGQRQETQYF
TRBJ2-1 | TRBV7-2 | CASSQSSSGLSSYNEQFF
TRBJ1-2 | TRBV6-1 | CASSNTGGGGYTF
TRBJ2-7 | TRBV20-1 | CSASGLATSYEQYF
TRBJ2-7 | TRBV27 | CASATGGSYEQYF
TRBJ1-2 | TRBV20-1 | CSARLGGYGYTF
TRBJ2-6 | TRBV29-1 | CSVEGVDSGANVLTF
NA | TRBV28 | CAIGLAHEQYF
TRBJ2-7 | TRBV12-3/TRBV12-4 | CASSEPGLTSYEQYF
TRBJ1-5 | TRBV20-1 | CSARRPGLNQPQHF
TRBJ1-1 | TRBV27 | CASSYAARGTEAFF
TRBJ1-5 | TRBV28 | CASSQRYRVHQPQHF
TRBJ2-5 | TRBV12-3/TRBV12-4 | CASSPSGGAPQETQYF
TRBJ1-2 | TRBV12-3/TRBV12-4 | CASRPRTARNYGYTF
TRBJ2-3 | TRBV20-1 | CSASVRRGGLTDTQYF